These 10 T cell receptor beta chains were all obtained from the same sample, sequenced in a study of blood T cell dynamics during melanoma immunotherapy. Assay used: immunoSEQ multiplex PCR; TCRdb lists only in-frame clones, some missing. The sample shows over 14,000 clones, about 84% of them seen only once. Time point of the sample: pre-treatment baseline. Sequenced here: blood, sampled from a patient treated with checkpoint blockade. These receptors all stem from a human donor with melanoma.

This clone was counted only a few times. A read error may account for a junction end that differs from germline. The V call is TRBV2, the J call TRBJ1-5; D ambiguous. CDR1 is SNHLY, CDR2 FYNNEI, per germline. This CDR3 spans 11 amino acids. The chain's CDR3 is CASSEGTGADF. CDR3 DNA sequence: TGTGCCAGCAGTGAAGGGACCGGAGCCGATTTT.

The chain has TRBV5-1 and TRBJ2-3, with a possible D match to TRBD2 (5 bases). CDR1 and CDR2 from the germline V gene are SGHRS and YFSETQ. The CDR3 runs to 16 residues. Trimming shortened V by 1 base and J by 0 bases, and 12 bases separated the two germline ends. The CDR3, as DNA: TGCGCCAGCAGCTTGTCGGGGTTTTCTAGCACAGATACGCAGTATTTT. Translation gives CASSLSGFSSTDTQYF.

The V call is TRBV6-1, the J call TRBJ1-5; D uncertain. Between the trimmed V and J ends, which lost 10 bases and 5 bases, there was a span of 15 bases. The CDR3 length is 13 residues. Germline CDR1 is MNHNS and CDR2 is SASEGT. CDR3 DNA sequence: TGTGCCACCCACCTCCAGAGGCATCAGCCCCAGCATTTT. Translated: CATHLQRHQPQHF.

This clone occurred once. V is TRBV4-2 and J is TRBJ1-2; 11 bases line up with TRBD1. V was pared by 0 bases and J by 5 bases, with 17 bases of the junction left unmatched. There are 20 residues in the CDR3. From germline, CDR1 is LGHNA and CDR2 YNFKEQ. The CDR3 DNA follows: TGTGCCAGCAGCCAAGATCCCACCCCCGCCCGGGACAGGGGGACTTATGGCTACACCTTC. Protein product: CASSQDPTPARDRGTYGYTF.

This clone was seen only once. CDR3 coding DNA: TGTGCCAGCAGGCCTGACAGGGGCGCGCGGATACTGAACACCGGGGAGCTGTTTTTT. This codes for CASRPDRGARILNTGELFF. The chain employs TRBV7-2 and TRBJ2-2; 8 positions match TRBD1. There are 19 residues in the CDR3. Germline V gives CDR1 SGHTA, CDR2 FQGNSA. V lost 6 bases, J lost 1 base, and 16 bases stayed unmatched.

The chain employs TRBV7-8 and TRBJ2-5, with 12 bases that match TRBD1. The DNA end favors TRBJ2-7, so the J call may be wrong. CDR1 is SGHVS, CDR2 FQNEAQ, per germline. The CDR3 covers 16 residues. DNA for the CDR3: TGTGCCAGCAGCGGGACAGGGGGCTGGTCTACCTACGAGCAGTACTTC. This gives the protein CASSGTGGWSTYEQYF.

The chain has TRBV5-1 and TRBJ2-5; 9 bases line up with TRBD2. The CDR3 runs 15 residues. Germline V lookup: CDR1 SGHRS, CDR2 YFSETQ. The V and J ends lost 4 bases and 3 bases, in that order; junction bases with no gene match: 7. In DNA form, the CDR3 reads TGCGCCAGCAGCCTGGCGGGAGGGAGGGAAGAGACCCAGTACTTC. It codes for CASSLAGGREETQYF.

The chain links TRBV5-1 to TRBJ1-6, with 7 positions matching TRBD1. The V gene's germline CDR1 is SGHRS and CDR2 YFSETQ. V was pared by 0 bases and J by 5 bases, with 2 bases of the junction left unmatched. There are 15 residues in the CDR3. CDR3: CASSLATGNNSPLHF. CDR3 in DNA: TGCGCCAGCAGCTTGGCGACAGGGAATAATTCACCCCTCCACTTT.

The J gene is TRBJ2-7, the V gene TRBV5-1; D not resolved. The V end lost 0 bases, the J end lost 9 bases, and 16 bases lay between the germline ends. Germline V gene sequence: CDR1 SGHRS, CDR2 YFSETQ. The CDR3 sequence is 14 residues long. The CDR3 DNA is TGCGCCAGCAGCTTGGATGCAGGTGACTTGGGGCAGTACTTC. This gives the protein CASSLDAGDLGQYF.

The rearrangement links TRBV5-1 to TRBJ1-1; D not resolved. The germline V gene encodes CDR1 SGHRS and CDR2 YFSETQ. CDR3 length: 13 amino acids. The V and J ends lost 1 base and 2 bases respectively, with 6 bases between them. The CDR3 is CASSLFDNTEAFF. CDR3 DNA: TGCGCCAGCAGCTTGTTCGACAACACTGAAGCTTTCTTT.